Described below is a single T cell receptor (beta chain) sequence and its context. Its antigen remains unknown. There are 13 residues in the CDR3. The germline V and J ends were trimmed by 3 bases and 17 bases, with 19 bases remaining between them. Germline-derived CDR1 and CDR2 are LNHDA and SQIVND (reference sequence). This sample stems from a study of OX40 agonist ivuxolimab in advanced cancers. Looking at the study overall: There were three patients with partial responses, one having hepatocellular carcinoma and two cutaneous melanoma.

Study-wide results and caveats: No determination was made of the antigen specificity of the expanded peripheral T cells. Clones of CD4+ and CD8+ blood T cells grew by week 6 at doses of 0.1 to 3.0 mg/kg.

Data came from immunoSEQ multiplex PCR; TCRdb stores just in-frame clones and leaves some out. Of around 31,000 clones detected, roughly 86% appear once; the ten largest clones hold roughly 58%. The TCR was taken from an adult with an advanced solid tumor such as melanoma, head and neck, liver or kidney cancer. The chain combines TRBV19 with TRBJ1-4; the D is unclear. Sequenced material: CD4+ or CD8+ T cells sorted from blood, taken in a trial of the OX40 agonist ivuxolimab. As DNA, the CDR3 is TGTGCCAGTAGTATTGGCCCCGGGAACGGTGGATTTTTT. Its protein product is CASSIGPGNGGFF.